One sample yielded the 30 T cell receptor beta chains listed below, sequenced in a study of blood T cell repertoires in COVID-19. Profiling relied on immunoSEQ multiplex PCR, and the TCRdb table lists in-frame clones only, not all of them. The sample contains approximately 110,000 clones, more than 70% of which appear only once. Sequenced input: peripheral blood. The receptor set was obtained from a human donor in a cohort sampled during active COVID-19.

For the CDR3, the DNA is TGCGCCAGCAGCTTGGCCGCAGGAAGAGGGGGCCAAGAGACCCAGTACTTC. Protein product: CASSLAAGRGGQETQYF. The chain joins TRBV5-1 to TRBJ2-5; D is perhaps TRBD1 (6 bases). The length of the CDR3 is 17 residues. Germline V gene sequence: CDR1 SGHRS, CDR2 YFSETQ. Trimming removed 0 bases at V and 1 base at J, with 16 bases between. The complete variable domain, with remaining parts taken from reference TRBV5-1 and TRBJ2-5, reads KAGVTQTPRYLIKTRGQQVTLSCSPISGHRSVSWYQQTPGQGLQFLFEYFSETQRNKGNFPGRFSGRQFSNSRSEMNVSTLELGDSALYLCASSLAAGRGGQETQYFGPGTRLLVL.

The V gene is TRBV11-3, the J gene TRBJ2-2; a weak D match, TRBD1 (6 bases). Germline V gene sequence: CDR1 SGHNT, CDR2 YENEEA. There are 16 residues in the CDR3. V lost 0 bases to trimming and J lost 6 bases, with 14 bases between them. As DNA, the CDR3 is TGTGCCAGCAGCTTAGAATGGTCAGGGGATTCCGGGGAGCTGTTTTTT. Protein sequence: CASSLEWSGDSGELFF.

The chain carries TRBV9 and TRBJ2-5; a weak D match, TRBD1 (6 bases). Germline assignment: CDR1 SGDLS and CDR2 YYNGEE. This CDR3 contains 13 residues. The V end lost 6 bases, the J end lost 1 base, and 10 bases lay between the germline ends. CDR3 coding DNA: TGTGCCAGCAACAGGGCCGTCCAAGAGACCCAGTACTTC. Translating it yields CASNRAVQETQYF.

The chain joins TRBV3-1 (or the pseudogene TRBV3-2) to TRBJ1-3; D gene unclear. The V gene lost 6 bases and the J gene lost 3 bases, with 12 bases spanning the gap. Germline CDR1 reads LGHDT; CDR2 reads YNNKEL (reference sequence). This CDR3 spans 14 amino acids. Here the CDR3 reads CASSLHRDGNTIYF. The CDR3 DNA is TGTGCCAGCAGTCTTCACAGAGATGGAAACACCATATATTTT.

The table lists this clone with a few counts. The chain couples TRBV2 to TRBJ2-7, with D perhaps TRBD2 (5 bases). The CDR3 extends over 14 amino acids. V was clipped by 9 bases and J by 0 bases, with 15 bases between them. Per germline, CDR1 SNHLY and CDR2 FYNNEI. The CDR3 nucleotides read TGTGCCAGTATGAAGCGGATCAGCTCCTACGAGCAGTACTTC. Protein sequence: CASMKRISSYEQYF.

The chain recombines TRBV6-5 with TRBJ2-7; 8 positions match TRBD1. Germline V gene data show CDR1 as MNHEY and CDR2 as SVGAGI. The CDR3 has 14 amino acids. V shed 4 bases, J shed 2 bases, and the junction held 4 bases outside the gene matches. The chain's CDR3 is CASSFKQGAYEQYF. For the CDR3, the DNA is TGTGCCAGCAGTTTCAAACAGGGGGCCTACGAGCAGTACTTC.

This clone has just one count. J is TRBJ1-2 and V is TRBV19; no clear D gene. The CDR3 has 13 amino acids. Germline CDR1 reads LNHDA; CDR2 reads SQIVND (reference sequence). Trimming shortened V by 5 bases and J by 6 bases, and 13 bases separated the two germline ends. For the CDR3, the DNA is TGTGCCAGTAGTCAAGGCCTCGGGGATGGCTACACCTTC. This sequence encodes CASSQGLGDGYTF.

The chain links TRBV18 to TRBJ2-5; 8 nucleotides align to TRBD2. The CDR3 loop spans 17 amino acids. Germline V gives CDR1 KGHSH, CDR2 LQKENI. V trimming: 5 bases; J trimming: 5 bases; junction bases outside the gene matches: 16. CDR3 in amino acids: CASSTSGGPSGRETQYF. In nucleotides, the CDR3 is TGTGCCAGCTCAACGTCGGGAGGGCCGAGTGGTAGGGAGACCCAGTACTTC.

The chain has TRBV6-1 and TRBJ1-6; possibly TRBD1 for D (6 bases). V was cut by 1 base and J by 9 bases, with 7 bases left in between. Germline-derived CDR1 and CDR2 are MNHNS and SASEGT. This CDR3 is 13 amino acids long. CDR3 amino acids: CASSEDRVSPLHF. The CDR3 bases are TGTGCCAGCAGTGAAGACAGGGTTTCACCCCTCCACTTT.

The J gene is TRBJ2-1, the V gene TRBV20-1, with 10 bases lining up with TRBD2. Germline CDR1 is DFQATT and CDR2 is SNEGSKA (reference sequence). The CDR3 consists of 14 residues. The J segment lost 4 bases and the V segment lost 5 bases, leaving 5 bases of the junction unmatched. CDR3 sequence reads: CSARVSGGYNEQFF. The DNA of the CDR3 is TGCAGTGCTCGTGTTAGCGGGGGGTACAATGAGCAGTTCTTC.

The chain uses TRBV28 and TRBJ1-3; a weak D match, TRBD1 (6 bases). The CDR3 is 14 amino acids. Trimming left V 6 bases short and J 2 bases short, with 11 bases between. Looked up from germline, CDR1 is MDHEN and CDR2 is SYDVKM. The CDR3 here is CASRKQGAGNTIYF. In nucleotides, the CDR3 is TGTGCCAGCAGGAAACAGGGTGCTGGAAACACCATATATTTT.

The chain uses TRBV4-1 and TRBJ1-6; 9 bases are a match to TRBD1. The CDR3 has 16 residues. Trimming at V came to 0 bases and at J to 7 bases, leaving 4 bases not matched to a gene. The germline gives CDR1 MGHRA, CDR2 YSYEKL. CDR3 nucleotide sequence: TGCGCCAGCAGCCAAGATAGGGACAGGGTGAATTCACCCCTCCACTTT. Encoded protein: CASSQDRDRVNSPLHF.

The chain links TRBV28 to TRBJ2-3; 7 bases are a match to TRBD1. The J segment lost 2 bases and the V segment lost 6 bases, leaving 8 bases of the junction unmatched. Germline V gene data show CDR1 as MDHEN and CDR2 as SYDVKM. There are 15 residues in the CDR3. For the CDR3, the DNA is TGTGCCAGCAGACCAATAGGGGGCACCACAGATACGCAGTATTTT. Translation: CASRPIGGTTDTQYF.

The chain carries TRBV30 and TRBJ1-5; 8 positions agree with TRBD1. CDR3 length: 13 residues. Per the germline V gene, CDR1 is GTSNPN and CDR2 is SVGIG (reference sequence). V was clipped by 3 bases and J by 4 bases; unmatched bases: 2. The CDR3 loop reads CAWRGQENQPQHF. The CDR3 nucleotides read TGTGCCTGGAGGGGACAGGAGAATCAGCCCCAGCATTTT.

This chain connects TRBV6-2 or TRBV6-3 to TRBJ2-5; 13 bases line up with TRBD2. Trimming removed 5 bases from V and 6 bases from J; junction bases left unmatched: 6. This CDR3 comprises 15 residues. The germline CDR1 and CDR2 sequences are MNHEY and SVGEGT. In DNA, the CDR3 is TGTGCCAGCAGTACTAGCGGGAGGGCCCGGAAGACCCAGTACTTC. Its protein product is CASSTSGRARKTQYF.

The sample holds one count of this clone. The genes are TRBV9 and TRBJ2-3; 7 positions agree with TRBD2. Germline V gene lookup returns CDR1 SGDLS and CDR2 YYNGEE. CDR3 length: 14 amino acids. Trimming cost V 3 bases and J 4 bases; bases outside gene matches: 5. The CDR3 reads CASSARLASDTQYF. CDR3 sequence (DNA): TGTGCCAGCAGCGCCCGACTAGCTTCAGATACGCAGTATTTT. Filled out from reference TRBV9 and TRBJ2-3, the complete variable domain reads DSGVTQTPKHLITATGQRVTLRCSPRSGDLSVYWYQQSLDQGLQFLIQYYNGEERAKGNILERFSAQQFPDLHSELNLSSLELGDSALYFCASSARLASDTQYFGPGTRLTVL.

The chain combines TRBV19 with TRBJ2-3; 12 bases fit TRBD2. The germline V gene encodes CDR1 LNHDA and CDR2 SQIVND (reference sequence). The CDR3 has 17 residues. J lost 4 bases, V lost 8 bases, and 13 bases had no gene match. CDR3 coding DNA: TGTGCCAGTTCCAGCTGGGCTAGCGGGAGGGCAGCAGATACGCAGTATTTT. It codes for CASSSWASGRAADTQYF.

The chain links TRBV5-1 to TRBJ2-7; 9 bases are shared with TRBD2. This CDR3 has 16 residues. Germline CDR1 SGHRS, CDR2 YFSETQ. V was clipped by 0 bases and J by 2 bases; unmatched bases: 6. This CDR3 is CASSLAGGRVTYEQYF. The CDR3 DNA is TGCGCCAGCAGCTTGGCCGGCGGGAGGGTAACCTACGAGCAGTACTTC.

This clone was observed once. The J gene is TRBJ2-3, the V gene TRBV6-4, with D possibly matching TRBD2 (6 bases). The V gene's germline CDR1 is MRHNA and CDR2 SNTAGT. Trimming shortened V by 4 bases and J by 6 bases, and 14 bases separated the two germline ends. This CDR3 contains 14 residues. The CDR3 sequence is CASSGEAGRDTQYF. Written as DNA, the CDR3 is TGTGCCAGCAGTGGGGAAGCGGGTCGTGATACGCAGTATTTT.

The chain joins TRBV2 to TRBJ2-6, with D uncertain. V was clipped by 4 bases and J by 0 bases, with 13 bases between them. CDR1 is SNHLY and CDR2 is FYNNEI in the germline V gene. The CDR3 is made up of 17 amino acids. The CDR3 coding sequence is TGTGCCAGCAGTGGAGGCTTTAGAAGCTCTGGGGCCAACGTCCTGACTTTC. Translated, it gives CASSGGFRSSGANVLTF.

The genes are TRBV11-2 and TRBJ2-7, with 7 bases matching TRBD1. The germline V gene encodes CDR1 SGHAT and CDR2 FQNNGV. The V and J ends lost 1 base and 2 bases, in that order; junction bases with no gene match: 8. This CDR3 has 16 amino acids. CDR3 coding DNA: TGTGCCAGCAGCTTAGGTTATGGGGACAGCCCCTACGAGCAGTACTTC. Translation gives CASSLGYGDSPYEQYF.

This clone was recorded once. This CDR3 is CASSQNPLAGRVYEQYF. The CDR3 DNA sequence: TGCGCCAGCAGCCAAAACCCCCTAGCGGGTAGGGTCTACGAGCAGTACTTC. This chain uses TRBV4-1 with TRBJ2-7; 8 bases map to TRBD2. The junction had 12 bases not matched to a gene; V was cut back by 2 bases and J by 3 bases. CDR3 length: 17 residues. Germline CDR1 reads MGHRA; CDR2 reads YSYEKL.

The V gene is TRBV27, the J gene TRBJ1-1; no clear D. There are 15 residues in the CDR3. Trimming removed 5 bases at V and 4 bases at J, with 17 bases between. In germline, CDR1 is MNHEY, CDR2 SMNVEV (reference sequence). The CDR3 sequence: CASSRNLAGGTEAFF. The CDR3, as DNA: TGTGCCAGCAGTAGAAACCTCGCGGGTGGCACTGAAGCTTTCTTT.

The DNA for the CDR3 is TGCGCCAGCAGCTTGGCCGAAGGGCGCGGGGAGCAGTACTTC. This translates into CASSLAEGRGEQYF. V gene TRBV5-1 combines with J gene TRBJ2-7; D might be TRBD2 (5 bases). The CDR3 contains 14 residues. From germline, CDR1 is SGHRS and CDR2 YFSETQ. Trimming stripped 0 bases from V and 7 bases from J, with 14 bases between.

The gene calls are TRBV6-6 and TRBJ1-5, with a possible D match to TRBD1 (5 bases). Germline assignment: CDR1 MNHNY and CDR2 SVGAGI (reference sequence). V lost 2 bases and J 3 bases, leaving 14 bases between the germline ends. The CDR3 covers 16 residues. CDR3 coding DNA: TGTGCCAGCAGTTACACCTTTCAGGGCTCCAATCAGCCCCAGCATTTT. It encodes CASSYTFQGSNQPQHF.

The chain couples TRBV6-1 to TRBJ2-4; tentative D call: TRBD2 (6 bases). Trimming took off 2 bases at V and 0 bases at J, with 8 bases between the two ends. Germline values: CDR1 MNHNS, CDR2 SASEGT. This CDR3 has 15 residues. DNA for the CDR3: TGTGCCAGCAGTGAAAGGGGACTAGCCAAAAACATTCAGTACTTC. Protein: CASSERGLAKNIQYF.

The chain carries TRBV7-9 and TRBJ2-3; 11 positions agree with TRBD2. There are 15 residues in the CDR3. Germline CDR1 and CDR2: SEHNR and FQNEAQ (reference sequence). V dropped 6 bases and J dropped 5; count of bases not matched to a gene: 7. The CDR3 sequence is CASSHSGRDVDTQYF. CDR3 in DNA: TGTGCCAGCAGTCATAGCGGGAGGGATGTAGATACGCAGTATTTT.

A single count supports this clone. V and J are TRBV12-5 and TRBJ2-2, with D perhaps TRBD1 (6 bases). Germline lookup yields CDR1 LGHNT and CDR2 FRNRAP. There are 17 residues in the CDR3. The V and J ends lost 3 bases and 0 bases respectively, with 14 bases between them. The CDR3 protein is CASGFRTGTPNTGELFF. The CDR3 DNA reads TGTGCTAGTGGTTTTCGTACAGGGACCCCGAACACCGGGGAGCTGTTTTTT.

The chain employs TRBV24-1 and TRBJ2-3, with 9 nucleotides matching TRBD1. The V segment lost 7 bases and the J segment 4 bases; nucleotides outside the gene matches: 5. Germline-derived CDR1 and CDR2 are KGHDR and SFDVKD. The CDR3 extends over 14 amino acids. The CDR3 is CATRDTGGADTQYF. The CDR3, as DNA: TGTGCCACCAGGGATACAGGGGGCGCAGATACGCAGTATTTT.

The rearrangement joins TRBV19 to TRBJ2-1; 9 bases match TRBD2. This CDR3 region has 16 residues. Trimming at V came to 7 bases and at J to 5 bases, leaving 12 bases not matched to a gene. Germline V CDR1 and CDR2: LNHDA, SQIVND (reference sequence). CDR3 in amino acids: CASTSISGSRDNEQFF. The DNA of the CDR3 is TGTGCCAGTACAAGTATTAGCGGGAGTAGGGACAATGAGCAGTTCTTC.